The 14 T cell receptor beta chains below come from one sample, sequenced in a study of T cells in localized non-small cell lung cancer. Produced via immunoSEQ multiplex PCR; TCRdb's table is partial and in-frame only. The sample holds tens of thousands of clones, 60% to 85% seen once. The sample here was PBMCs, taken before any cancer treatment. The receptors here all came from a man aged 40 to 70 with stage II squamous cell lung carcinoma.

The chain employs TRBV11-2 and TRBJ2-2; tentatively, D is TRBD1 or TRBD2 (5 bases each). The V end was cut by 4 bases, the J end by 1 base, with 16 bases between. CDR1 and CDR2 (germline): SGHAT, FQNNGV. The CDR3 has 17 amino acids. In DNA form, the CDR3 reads TGTGCCAGCAGCTCCCTCCTCGGGACGGAGAACACCGGGGAGCTGTTTTTT. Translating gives CASSSLLGTENTGELFF.

CDR3 sequence (DNA): TGTGCCAGCAGCACCAAGGTTCCTCCCGAGCAGTACTTC. This sequence encodes CASSTKVPPEQYF. The chain has TRBV21-1 and TRBJ2-7. TRBV21-1 corresponds to a pseudogene. The CDR3 runs 13 residues.

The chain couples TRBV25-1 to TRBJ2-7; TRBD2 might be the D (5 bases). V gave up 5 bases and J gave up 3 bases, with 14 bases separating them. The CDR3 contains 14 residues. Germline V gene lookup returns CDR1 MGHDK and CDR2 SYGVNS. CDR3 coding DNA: TGTGCCAGCAGTCGGACGGGAAGTCTCTACGAGCAGTACTTC. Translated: CASSRTGSLYEQYF.

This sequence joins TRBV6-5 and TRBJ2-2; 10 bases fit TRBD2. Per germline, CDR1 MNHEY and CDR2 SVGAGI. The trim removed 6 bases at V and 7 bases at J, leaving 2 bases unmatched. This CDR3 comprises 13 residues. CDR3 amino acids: CASREREGGELFF. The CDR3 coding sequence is TGTGCCAGCAGGGAGCGGGAGGGCGGGGAGCTGTTTTTT.

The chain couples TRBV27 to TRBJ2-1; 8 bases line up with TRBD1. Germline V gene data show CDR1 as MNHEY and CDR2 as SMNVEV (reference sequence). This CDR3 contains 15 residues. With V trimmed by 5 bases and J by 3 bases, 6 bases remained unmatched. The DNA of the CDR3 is TGTGCCAGCAGTCGACAGGGGTATAGCTACAATGAGCAGTTCTTC. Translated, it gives CASSRQGYSYNEQFF.

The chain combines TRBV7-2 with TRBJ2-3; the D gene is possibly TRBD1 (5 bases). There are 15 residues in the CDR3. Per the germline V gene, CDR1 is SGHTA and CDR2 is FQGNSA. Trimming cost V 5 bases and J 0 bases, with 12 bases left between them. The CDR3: CASSPPTASTDTQYF. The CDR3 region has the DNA TGTGCCAGCAGCCCACCGACAGCTAGCACAGATACGCAGTATTTT.

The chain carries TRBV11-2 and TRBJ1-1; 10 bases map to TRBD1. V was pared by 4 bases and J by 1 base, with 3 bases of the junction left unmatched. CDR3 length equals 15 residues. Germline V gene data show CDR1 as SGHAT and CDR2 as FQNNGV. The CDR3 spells CASSSRDRGNTEAFF. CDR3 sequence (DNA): TGTGCCAGCAGCTCGCGGGACAGGGGGAACACTGAAGCTTTCTTT.

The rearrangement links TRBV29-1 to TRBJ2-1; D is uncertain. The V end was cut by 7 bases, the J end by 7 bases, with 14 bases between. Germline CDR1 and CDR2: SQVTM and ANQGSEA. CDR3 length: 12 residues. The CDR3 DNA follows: TGCAGCGGGAACCTCGTGGGAAATGAGCAGTTCTTC. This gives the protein CSGNLVGNEQFF.

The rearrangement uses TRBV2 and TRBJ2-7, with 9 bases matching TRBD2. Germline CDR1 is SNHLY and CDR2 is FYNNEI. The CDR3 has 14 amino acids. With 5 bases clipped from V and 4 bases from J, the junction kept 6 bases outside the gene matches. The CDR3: CASSPGLARYEQYF. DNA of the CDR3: TGTGCCAGCAGTCCAGGACTAGCGAGGTACGAGCAGTACTTC.

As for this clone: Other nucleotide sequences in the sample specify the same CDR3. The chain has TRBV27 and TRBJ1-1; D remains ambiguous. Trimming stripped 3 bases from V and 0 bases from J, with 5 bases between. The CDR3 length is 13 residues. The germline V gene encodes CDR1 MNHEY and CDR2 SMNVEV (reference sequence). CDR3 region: CASSFRLNTEAFF. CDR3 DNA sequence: TGTGCCAGCAGTTTCCGTCTGAACACTGAAGCTTTCTTT.

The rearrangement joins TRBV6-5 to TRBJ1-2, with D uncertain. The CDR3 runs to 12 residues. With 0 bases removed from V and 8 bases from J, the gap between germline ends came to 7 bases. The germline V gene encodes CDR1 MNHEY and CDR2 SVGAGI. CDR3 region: CASSYSGWGYTF. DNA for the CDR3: TGTGCCAGCAGTTACTCAGGTTGGGGCTACACCTTC.

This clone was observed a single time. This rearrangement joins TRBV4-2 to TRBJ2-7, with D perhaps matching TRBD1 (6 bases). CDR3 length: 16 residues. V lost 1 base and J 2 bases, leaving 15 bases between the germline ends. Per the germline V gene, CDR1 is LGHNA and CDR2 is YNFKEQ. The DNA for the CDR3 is TGTGCCAGCAGCCAAGTTTGGAACAGGGACACCTACGAGCAGTACTTC. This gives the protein CASSQVWNRDTYEQYF.

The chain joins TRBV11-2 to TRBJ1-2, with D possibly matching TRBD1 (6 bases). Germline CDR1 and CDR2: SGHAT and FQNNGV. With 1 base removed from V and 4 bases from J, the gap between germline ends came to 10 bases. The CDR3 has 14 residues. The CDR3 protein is CASSLAQGPYGYTF. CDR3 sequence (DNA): TGTGCCAGCAGCTTAGCACAGGGTCCCTATGGCTACACCTTC.

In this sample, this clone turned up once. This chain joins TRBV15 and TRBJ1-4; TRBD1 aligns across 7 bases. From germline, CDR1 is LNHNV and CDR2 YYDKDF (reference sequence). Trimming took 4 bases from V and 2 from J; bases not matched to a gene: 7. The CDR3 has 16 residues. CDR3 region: CATSTGGTVTNEKLFF. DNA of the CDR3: TGTGCCACCAGCACGGGGGGGACAGTTACTAATGAAAAACTGTTTTTT.